This T cell receptor beta chain was documented in a study of shared clonotypes between healthy human individuals. Division of CD4+ cells produced a CD45RA+ naive subset and a CD45RA-negative memory subset. In regard to this clone: Its cognate antigen is unknown.

Study observations and caveats: The naive CD4 repertoires of several donors were compared, and roughly 5% of clonotypes were shared.

Sequenced by immunoSEQ multiplex PCR; TCRdb stores in-frame clones only, minus some. This table holds 2 million to 3 million clones, more than 85% found once. This CDR3 is 15 amino acids long. CDR1 is MNHEY and CDR2 is SVGAGI in the germline V gene. Trimming left V 5 bases short and J 10 bases short, with 21 bases between. V and J are TRBV6-5 and TRBJ2-1; D gene ambiguous. The receptor was derived from a young man in good health. Some clones in this sample may be carry-over from other donors' samples. Sequencing was done on a sample of naive CD4+ T cells from PBMCs. The sample's subset: CD45RA+ positively selected. DNA of the CDR3: TGTGCCAGCAGTACCCCTTGGGCGAACAAGGTGGAGCAGTTCTTC. Translating it yields CASSTPWANKVEQFF.